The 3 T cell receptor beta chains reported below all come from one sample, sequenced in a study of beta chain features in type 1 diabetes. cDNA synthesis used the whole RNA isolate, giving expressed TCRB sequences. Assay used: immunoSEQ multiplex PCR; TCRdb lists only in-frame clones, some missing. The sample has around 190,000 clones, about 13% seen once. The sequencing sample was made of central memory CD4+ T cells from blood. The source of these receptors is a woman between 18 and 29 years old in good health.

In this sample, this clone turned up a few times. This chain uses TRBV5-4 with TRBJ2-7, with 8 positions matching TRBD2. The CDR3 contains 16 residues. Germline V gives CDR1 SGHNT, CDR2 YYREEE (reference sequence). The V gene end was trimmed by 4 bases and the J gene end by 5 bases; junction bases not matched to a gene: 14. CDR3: CASSPAGVAGTNEQYF. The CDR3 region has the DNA TGTGCCAGCAGCCCGGCGGGGGTAGCGGGAACGAACGAGCAGTACTTC.

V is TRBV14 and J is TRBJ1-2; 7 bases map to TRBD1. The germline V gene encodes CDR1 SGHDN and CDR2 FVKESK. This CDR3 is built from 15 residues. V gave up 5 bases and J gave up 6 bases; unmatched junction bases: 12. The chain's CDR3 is CASSKGGDRTHGYTF. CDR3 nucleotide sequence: TGTGCCAGCAGCAAGGGCGGGGACAGAACTCATGGCTACACCTTC.

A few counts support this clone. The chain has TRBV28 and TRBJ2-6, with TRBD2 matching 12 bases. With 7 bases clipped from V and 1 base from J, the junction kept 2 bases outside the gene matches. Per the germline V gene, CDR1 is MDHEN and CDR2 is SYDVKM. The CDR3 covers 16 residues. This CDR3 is CASKGLAGSGANVLTF. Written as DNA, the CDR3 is TGTGCCAGCAAGGGACTAGCGGGTTCTGGGGCCAACGTCCTGACTTTC.